One sample yielded the 30 T cell receptor beta chains listed below, sequenced in a study of T-cell reconstitution after alpha-beta-depleted transplantation in children. Unique molecular identifiers were incorporated into the prepared TCRbeta library. One entry per CDR3 protein results from TCRdb running MiXCR on the PCR reads. In the table there are fewer than 1 million distinct CDR3 sequences, around 17% of which are singletons. The sample consisted of PBMCs, mostly from graft donor cells, taken 360 days after TCRalphabeta/CD19-depleted stem cell transplant. These receptors were taken from a male patient younger than 18 who had a stem cell transplant for acute lymphoblastic leukemia, so the T cells may come from the graft donor.

The chain joins TRBV7-2 to TRBJ2-3; 10 bases are a match to TRBD1. The germline V gene encodes CDR1 SGHTA and CDR2 FQGNSA. Trimming took 4 bases from V and 5 from J; bases not matched to a gene: 6. The CDR3 has 15 amino acids. This CDR3 is CASSSMGTGEDTQYF. The CDR3 DNA sequence: TGTGCCAGCAGCTCCATGGGGACAGGGGAAGATACGCAGTATTTT.

The chain links TRBV5-1 to TRBJ2-1; the match to TRBD2 covers 9 bases. After removal of 0 bases from V and 6 bases from J, the junction contained 13 bases not matched to a gene. The germline gives CDR1 SGHRS, CDR2 YFSETQ. CDR3 length equals 18 residues. CDR3 coding DNA: TGCGCCAGCAGCTTGGGAGGGACTAGCCTTTTTAGAGGCAATGAGCAGTTCTTC. Protein: CASSLGGTSLFRGNEQFF. Combining the CDR3 with reference TRBV5-1 and TRBJ2-1 gives the whole variable domain KAGVTQTPRYLIKTRGQQVTLSCSPISGHRSVSWYQQTPGQGLQFLFEYFSETQRNKGNFPGRFSGRQFSNSRSEMNVSTLELGDSALYLCASSLGGTSLFRGNEQFFGPGTRLTVL.

This clonotype was detected ten times or more. The chain uses TRBV12-3 or TRBV12-4 and TRBJ2-5, with D hard to call. The CDR3 has 14 residues. Trimming pared 2 bases from V and 2 bases from J, leaving 9 bases between. The CDR3 DNA is TGTGCCAGCAGTTTATTGCAGGAACAAGAGACCCAGTACTTC. Protein: CASSLLQEQETQYF.

The chain employs TRBV20-1 and TRBJ1-6; 7 bases fit TRBD1. This CDR3 spans 14 amino acids. With V trimmed by 0 bases and J by 5 bases, 1 base remained unmatched. Germline lookup yields CDR1 DFQATT and CDR2 SNEGSKA (reference sequence). Here the CDR3 reads CSARDDRDNSPLHF. The CDR3 nucleotides read TGCAGTGCTAGAGATGACAGGGATAATTCACCCCTCCACTTT.

This clonotype was recorded many times. The chain couples TRBV5-5 to TRBJ1-1, with D unclear. Per the germline V gene, CDR1 is SGHKS and CDR2 is YYEKEE (reference sequence). The CDR3 consists of 13 residues. V was trimmed by 0 bases and J by 4 bases, leaving 7 bases between them. The DNA of the CDR3 is TGTGCCAGCAGCTTGGGAGCGGGCACTGAAGCTTTCTTT. Translating it yields CASSLGAGTEAFF. Using reference TRBV5-5 and TRBJ1-1 for the parts outside the CDR3, the full variable domain is DAGVTQSPTHLIKTRGQQVTLRCSPISGHKSVSWYQQVLGQGPQFIFQYYEKEERGRGNFPDRFSARQFPNYSSELNVNALLLGDSALYLCASSLGAGTEAFFGQGTRLTVV.

The chain joins TRBV4-1 to TRBJ1-5; weak D call: TRBD1 (5 bases). In germline, CDR1 is MGHRA, CDR2 YSYEKL. This CDR3 has 16 residues. With 2 bases removed from V and 7 bases from J, the gap between germline ends came to 18 bases. The CDR3: CASSQIDSPIEQPQHF. DNA for the CDR3: TGCGCCAGCAGCCAAATTGACAGCCCAATCGAGCAGCCCCAGCATTTT.

This clonotype was counted a few times. The chain recombines TRBV29-1 with TRBJ2-1; D gene uncertain. The CDR3 has 14 residues. Per germline, CDR1 SQVTM and CDR2 ANQGSEA. With 3 bases removed from V and 6 bases from J, the gap between germline ends came to 15 bases. The CDR3 region is CSVESVDTFNEQFF. The CDR3 DNA follows: TGCAGCGTTGAGTCGGTCGATACGTTCAATGAGCAGTTCTTC.

The genes are TRBV9 and TRBJ1-1; D gene ambiguous. Per germline, CDR1 SGDLS and CDR2 YYNGEE. V was cut by 4 bases and J by 3 bases, with 10 bases left in between. This CDR3 is 13 amino acids long. DNA for the CDR3: TGTGCCAGCAGCCTACAGATAGACACTGAAGCTTTCTTT. Amino acid sequence: CASSLQIDTEAFF.

This clonotype was seen a handful of times. The V call is TRBV2, the J call TRBJ2-1; D might be TRBD2 (7 bases). The CDR3 loop spans 14 amino acids. Trimming left V 6 bases short and J 3 bases short, with 12 bases between. The V gene's germline CDR1 is SNHLY and CDR2 FYNNEI. The CDR3 DNA sequence: TGTGCCAGCAGGAGGGGGGGTTTCTACAATGAGCAGTTCTTC. Its protein product is CASRRGGFYNEQFF.

V is TRBV29-1 and J is TRBJ2-3; tentatively, D is TRBD2 (7 bases). The germline V and J ends were trimmed by 7 bases and 6 bases, with 14 bases remaining between them. Germline CDR1 reads SQVTM; CDR2 reads ANQGSEA. The CDR3 runs 12 residues. The CDR3 DNA reads TGCAGCGCAAGGCGGGGGCGGGATACGCAGTATTTT. As protein: CSARRGRDTQYF.

The chain combines TRBV7-3 with TRBJ2-7, with D possibly matching TRBD2 (5 bases). Germline values: CDR1 SGHTA, CDR2 FQGTGA. This CDR3 comprises 13 residues. V lost 4 bases and J lost 6, with 13 bases in between. CDR3 DNA: TGTGCCAGCAGCTCCCTCGGAGGAAGCGAGCAGTACTTC. It yields the protein CASSSLGGSEQYF.

This clonotype has just a few counts. This chain joins TRBV12-3 or TRBV12-4 and TRBJ2-1, with 8 bases lining up with TRBD2. The trim removed 3 bases at V and 6 bases at J, leaving 4 bases unmatched. The CDR3 spans 14 residues. CDR3: CASSFGGRFNEQFF. Here the CDR3 DNA reads TGTGCCAGCAGTTTTGGCGGGAGGTTCAATGAGCAGTTCTTC.

The J gene is TRBJ2-5, the V gene TRBV27; D not resolved. The CDR3 contains 15 residues. Trimming left V 5 bases short and J 5 bases short, with 18 bases between. Germline lookup yields CDR1 MNHEY and CDR2 SMNVEV (reference sequence). This CDR3 is CASSAIGLGWETQYF. CDR3 DNA sequence: TGTGCCAGCAGTGCCATAGGGCTAGGGTGGGAGACCCAGTACTTC.

The chain joins TRBV5-1 to TRBJ2-5, with D maybe TRBD2 (6 bases). Trimming left V 2 bases short and J 1 base short, with 18 bases between. From germline, CDR1 is SGHRS and CDR2 YFSETQ. The CDR3 runs 17 residues. Here the CDR3 DNA reads TGCGCCAGCAGCTTTACGCTAGGGGCCGGGGGCCAAGAGACCCAGTACTTC. This translates into CASSFTLGAGGQETQYF.

The genes are TRBV12-3 or TRBV12-4 and TRBJ1-5, with D maybe TRBD1 (5 bases). The CDR3 runs to 15 residues. V was shortened by 4 bases and J by 2 bases, with 12 bases between the two germline ends. CDR3 sequence (DNA): TGTGCCAGCAGTTCCCAGGGCCTGGGCAATCAGCCCCAGCATTTT. Translating gives CASSSQGLGNQPQHF.

The V and J genes are TRBV5-1 and TRBJ2-5; either TRBD1 or TRBD2 may fit D (6 bases each). The germline V gene encodes CDR1 SGHRS and CDR2 YFSETQ. This CDR3 contains 16 residues. Trimming left V 4 bases short and J 5 bases short, with 21 bases between. The CDR3 DNA is TGCGCCAGCAGCCCATCCGGTCGGGGGCAAGCGGAGACCCAGTACTTC. Protein sequence: CASSPSGRGQAETQYF.

The chain uses TRBV9 and TRBJ2-1; no firm D call. The CDR3 covers 15 residues. Germline V gene data show CDR1 as SGDLS and CDR2 as YYNGEE. Trimming cost V 4 bases and J 0 bases, with 11 bases left between them. The CDR3 DNA follows: TGTGCCAGCAGCCCCCATGAGGCCTCCTACAATGAGCAGTTCTTC. This codes for CASSPHEASYNEQFF.

This clonotype showed up many times. V usage is TRBV5-1 and J usage is TRBJ2-7; unclear D gene. Germline V gives CDR1 SGHRS, CDR2 YFSETQ. The germline V and J ends were trimmed by 0 bases and 2 bases, with 9 bases remaining between them. This CDR3 contains 14 residues. The CDR3 nucleotides are TGCGCCAGCAGCTTGGATGCGGCTACCTACGAGCAGTACTTC. This codes for CASSLDAATYEQYF.

This clonotype was detected only a few times. The rearrangement links TRBV5-1 to TRBJ2-2, with D tentatively TRBD2 (5 bases). CDR1 and CDR2 from the germline V gene are SGHRS and YFSETQ. V lost 2 bases to trimming and J lost 5 bases, with 19 bases between them. CDR3 size: 17 residues. CDR3 in amino acids: CASSFDRWSSGTGELFF. CDR3 nucleotides: TGCGCCAGCAGCTTTGATCGGTGGTCATCGGGAACCGGGGAGCTGTTTTTT.

This clonotype has at least ten counts. The chain is built from TRBV5-1 and TRBJ2-2; no clear D gene. The CDR3 is 16 residues long. The germline CDR1 and CDR2 sequences are SGHRS and YFSETQ. V was pared by 2 bases and J by 6 bases, with 17 bases between. The CDR3 DNA is TGCGCCAGCAGCTTTATTCCCCGGTCGTCCTCCGGGGAGCTGTTTTTT. Its translation is CASSFIPRSSSGELFF.

This clonotype came up a few times. The chain couples TRBV3-1 to TRBJ2-7, with 7 bases identical to TRBD1. Germline-derived CDR1 and CDR2 are LGHDT and YNNKEL (reference sequence). V shed 1 base and J 2 bases; nucleotides not matched to a gene: 5. CDR3 size: 15 residues. The CDR3: CASSQAHRGTYEQYF. The CDR3 DNA sequence: TGTGCCAGCAGCCAAGCTCACAGGGGAACCTACGAGCAGTACTTC.

This clonotype came up a few times. The chain has TRBV27 and TRBJ2-7; D not certain. V lost 4 bases and J lost 2, with 15 bases in between. Germline CDR1 is MNHEY and CDR2 is SMNVEV (reference sequence). The CDR3 is 15 residues long. The CDR3: CASSSGRHRAYEQYF. The CDR3 nucleotides are TGTGCCAGCAGTTCCGGCCGCCACCGGGCCTACGAGCAGTACTTC.

This clonotype was detected a few times. The chain has TRBV5-1 and TRBJ2-2, with a possible D match to TRBD1 (5 bases). The V gene's germline CDR1 is SGHRS and CDR2 YFSETQ. This CDR3 spans 18 amino acids. Trimming stripped 4 bases from V and 0 bases from J, with 19 bases between. The CDR3 nucleotides are TGCGCCAGCAGCCGTCTAAGAAAACAGGAGTCGAACACCGGGGAGCTGTTTTTT. The encoded protein is CASSRLRKQESNTGELFF.

The chain links TRBV20-1 to TRBJ2-7, with 10 bases that match TRBD1. Germline loops: CDR1 DFQATT, CDR2 SNEGSKA (reference sequence). The trim removed 3 bases at V and 3 bases at J, leaving 2 bases unmatched. The CDR3 runs to 13 residues. The CDR3 coding sequence is TGCAGTGCTAGGACAGGGGGCGACTACGAGCAGTACTTC. Amino acid sequence: CSARTGGDYEQYF.

The sample holds a few counts of this clonotype. This chain uses TRBV7-9 with TRBJ2-3; D gene uncertain. The CDR3 runs to 16 residues. Trimming cost V 1 base and J 3 bases, with 14 bases left between them. Looked up from germline, CDR1 is SEHNR and CDR2 is FQNEAQ (reference sequence). This CDR3 reads CASSLVSVAVTDTQYF. The CDR3 DNA reads as TGTGCCAGCAGCTTAGTCAGCGTTGCGGTTACAGATACGCAGTATTTT.

The chain uses TRBV20-1 and TRBJ1-2; D remains unclear. Per germline, CDR1 DFQATT and CDR2 SNEGSKA (reference sequence). This CDR3 comprises 14 residues. V was pared by 0 bases and J by 6 bases, with 14 bases between. This chain's CDR3 is CSARDQGRTDGYTF. As DNA, the CDR3 is TGCAGTGCTAGAGATCAAGGACGGACCGATGGCTACACCTTC.

The V and J genes are TRBV5-1 and TRBJ2-7; no firm D call. Germline lookup yields CDR1 SGHRS and CDR2 YFSETQ. V was clipped by 0 bases and J by 0 bases, with 7 bases between them. This CDR3 has 14 residues. In DNA form, the CDR3 reads TGCGCCAGCAGCTTGGAGATAAGCTCCTACGAGCAGTACTTC. Translating it yields CASSLEISSYEQYF.

This clonotype was observed a few times. The CDR3 loop is CASSLTLRDRYGYTF. CDR3 bases: TGCGCCAGCAGCCTCACCCTCCGGGACCGATATGGCTACACCTTC. The J gene is TRBJ1-2, the V gene TRBV5-1; D possibly corresponds to TRBD1 (5 bases). Trimming pared 4 bases from V and 5 bases from J, leaving 18 bases between. The CDR3 has 15 residues. CDR1 is SGHRS, CDR2 YFSETQ, per germline.

The chain couples TRBV7-3 to TRBJ2-4; possibly TRBD2 for D (5 bases). The germline gives CDR1 SGHTA, CDR2 FQGTGA. Trimming stripped 5 bases from V and 0 bases from J, with 14 bases between. The CDR3 consists of 16 residues. The CDR3 loop reads CASSDYRSLAKNIQYF. The CDR3 coding sequence is TGTGCCAGCAGCGACTACAGATCACTAGCCAAAAACATTCAGTACTTC.

In its sample, this clonotype was seen a few times. This chain links TRBV15 with TRBJ1-1, with 8 positions matching TRBD1. The V gene end was trimmed by 7 bases and the J gene end by 2 bases; junction bases not matched to a gene: 6. This CDR3 spans 14 amino acids. Germline V gene sequence: CDR1 LNHNV, CDR2 YYDKDF (reference sequence). In nucleotides, the CDR3 is TGTGCCACCATGACGGACAGGGTAAACACTGAAGCTTTCTTT. It is translated as CATMTDRVNTEAFF.